Below are 27 T cell receptor beta chains sequenced from a single sample in a study of T cells in Graves' hyperthyroidism and ophthalmopathy. Amplification of TCR beta CDR3 regions was performed using RNA transcripts as template. The HTBI primer set was used in a first-round RT-PCR of the TCR CDR3. TCRdb fed the multiplex PCR reads into MiXCR, producing one record per CDR3 protein. This table has about 380,000 distinct CDR3 sequences, about 15% appearing once. The sample comprised blood. These receptors were obtained from a woman aged 25 to 45 with Graves' ophthalmopathy.

On this clonotype itself: A much larger clone differs by one base, so this may be a read error. The rearrangement joins TRBV20-1 to TRBJ2-7, with D perhaps TRBD1 or TRBD2 (5 bases each). This CDR3 has 18 amino acids. Per germline, CDR1 DFQATT and CDR2 SNEGSKA (reference sequence). CDR3 loop: CSARDDRPGPKKPYEHYF. In DNA, the CDR3 is TGCAGTGCTAGAGACGATAGACCGGGACCCAAAAAGCCCTACGAGCATTACTTC.

There are many counts of this clonotype. V usage is TRBV11-2 and J usage is TRBJ1-4; a weak D match, TRBD1 (5 bases). V lost 1 base to trimming and J lost 3 bases, with 9 bases between them. Germline CDR1 SGHAT, CDR2 FQNNGV. The CDR3 is 15 amino acids. The CDR3 DNA reads TGTGCCAGCAGCTTAGCAGGGTCGGCTAATGAAAAACTGTTTTTT. As protein: CASSLAGSANEKLFF. The full variable domain, completed using reference TRBV11-2 and TRBJ1-4, is EAGVAQSPRYKIIEKRQSVAFWCNPISGHATLYWYQQILGQGPKLLIQFQNNGVVDDSQLPKDRFSAERLKGVDSTLKIQPAKLEDSAVYLCASSLAGSANEKLFFGSGTQLSVL.

In this sample, this clonotype turned up many times. The chain is built from TRBV11-2 and TRBJ1-2; unclear D gene. This CDR3 spans 17 amino acids. CDR1 is SGHAT and CDR2 is FQNNGV in the germline V gene. Trimming pared 5 bases from V and 8 bases from J, leaving 27 bases between. The chain's CDR3 is CASSRIMRGISLRGYTF. As DNA, the CDR3 is TGTGCCAGCAGCCGAATTATGAGAGGGATAAGCTTAAGGGGCTACACCTTC.

This clonotype was detected ten times or more. The chain employs TRBV30 and TRBJ2-1, with D possibly TRBD1 on 5 matching bases. V lost 4 bases to trimming and J lost 3 bases, with 13 bases between them. CDR1 and CDR2 (germline): GTSNPN, SVGIG (reference sequence). This CDR3 is built from 14 residues. CDR3 amino acids: CAWNQGVGYNEQFF. DNA of the CDR3: TGTGCCTGGAATCAGGGTGTTGGCTACAATGAGCAGTTCTTC.

In this sample, this clonotype turned up many times. The rearrangement links TRBV11-2 to TRBJ1-4; TRBD1 matches 9 bases. This CDR3 spans 17 amino acids. V was clipped by 5 bases and J by 0 bases; unmatched bases: 7. CDR1 and CDR2 from the germline V gene are SGHAT and FQNNGV. The CDR3: CASSHPGQGATNEKLFF. CDR3 sequence (DNA): TGTGCCAGCAGCCATCCGGGACAGGGTGCAACTAATGAAAAACTGTTTTTT. Filled out from reference TRBV11-2 and TRBJ1-4, the complete variable domain reads EAGVAQSPRYKIIEKRQSVAFWCNPISGHATLYWYQQILGQGPKLLIQFQNNGVVDDSQLPKDRFSAERLKGVDSTLKIQPAKLEDSAVYLCASSHPGQGATNEKLFFGSGTQLSVL.

As concerns this clonotype: A much larger clone is a single base away; this may be a read error. V gene TRBV10-3 combines with J gene TRBJ2-7, with TRBD2 matching over 12 bases. The germline V gene encodes CDR1 ENHRY and CDR2 SYGVKD. Trimming took 10 bases from V and 3 from J; bases not matched to a gene: 4. The CDR3 is 13 residues long. CDR3: CASRTSGVYEQYF. CDR3 sequence (DNA): TGTGCCAGCAGGACTAGCGGGGTCTACGAGCAGTACTTC.

This clonotype was counted many times. This chain joins TRBV24-1 and TRBJ2-3, with no clear D. The CDR3 contains 15 residues. V lost 3 bases, J lost 4 bases, and 13 bases lay in between. The germline gives CDR1 KGHDR, CDR2 SFDVKD. Written as DNA, the CDR3 is TGTGCCACCAGTGATACTGAAAGATTGTCAGATACGCAGTATTTT. This encodes CATSDTERLSDTQYF.

V gene TRBV6-1 combines with J gene TRBJ1-3; D is undetermined. The CDR3 spans 15 residues. V dropped 0 bases and J dropped 7 bases, with 13 bases sitting between them. Per germline, CDR1 MNHNS and CDR2 SASEGT. The DNA of the CDR3 is TGTGCCAGCAGTGAAGCTAGCGGGGATTGGAACACCATATATTTT. Translating gives CASSEASGDWNTIYF.

Many counts were recorded for this clonotype. The gene calls are TRBV2 and TRBJ2-3, with TRBD1 identical over 12 bases. J was trimmed by 2 bases and V by 8 bases; bases with no gene match: 2. The CDR3 has 14 amino acids. CDR1 SNHLY and CDR2 FYNNEI come from the germline V gene. The CDR3 DNA reads TGTGCCAGCGTGGGACAGGGGGCCACAGATACGCAGTATTTT. Translated, it gives CASVGQGATDTQYF.

The table lists this clonotype with a few counts. The chain has TRBV7-2 and TRBJ2-2; a possible D gene is TRBD1 (7 bases). The CDR3 is made up of 15 amino acids. The V gene lost 4 bases and the J gene lost 6 bases, with 15 bases spanning the gap. CDR1 is SGHTA and CDR2 is FQGNSA in the germline V gene. The CDR3 sequence: CASSSGGPRSGELFF. In DNA, the CDR3 is TGTGCCAGCAGCTCAGGGGGGCCTAGGTCCGGGGAGCTGTTTTTT.

The chain joins TRBV6-1 to TRBJ1-4; maybe TRBD1 (5 bases). The CDR3 runs 16 residues. V was cut by 5 bases and J by 5 bases, with 18 bases left in between. Germline CDR1 and CDR2: MNHNS and SASEGT. CDR3 in amino acids: CASSSFVTPGNEKLFF. In nucleotides, the CDR3 is TGTGCCAGCAGTTCATTTGTAACGCCAGGGAATGAAAAACTGTTTTTT.

The chain combines TRBV20-1 with TRBJ2-5, with D perhaps matching TRBD2 (5 bases). V dropped 3 bases and J dropped 1 base, with 9 bases sitting between them. The CDR3 consists of 13 residues. Germline V gene data show CDR1 as DFQATT and CDR2 as SNEGSKA (reference sequence). The CDR3 DNA sequence: TGCAGTGCTAGTTCGGGGATCCAAGAGACCCAGTACTTC. The encoded protein is CSASSGIQETQYF.

This clonotype was detected many times. The chain employs TRBV4-2 and TRBJ1-5; TRBD1 matches 7 bases. The junction had 11 bases not matched to a gene; V was cut back by 6 bases and J by 6 bases. The CDR3 contains 15 residues. Germline V gives CDR1 LGHNA, CDR2 YNFKEQ. The CDR3 loop is CASRRDSSSGQPQHF. CDR3 bases: TGTGCCAGCAGGCGGGACAGCTCCTCGGGTCAGCCCCAGCATTTT.

This clonotype was seen at least ten times. The V and J genes are TRBV20-1 and TRBJ2-5; D assignment may be TRBD1 or TRBD2 (5 bases each). The CDR3 length is 12 residues. The germline V gene encodes CDR1 DFQATT and CDR2 SNEGSKA (reference sequence). Deletions cut 2 bases from V and 4 bases from J, with 8 bases between. The CDR3 nucleotides read TGCAGTGCTAGATTTGGGGGAGAGACCCAGTACTTC. Its translation is CSARFGGETQYF.

This clonotype showed up many times. The chain uses TRBV30 and TRBJ2-3; possible D gene TRBD1, 6 bases. In germline, CDR1 is GTSNPN, CDR2 SVGIG (reference sequence). This CDR3 is built from 12 residues. Trimming removed 5 bases from V and 2 bases from J, with 8 bases in between. The DNA for the CDR3 is TGTGCCTGGGACAGGCTCACAGATACGCAGTATTTT. Translating it yields CAWDRLTDTQYF. The full variable domain, with the rest looked up from reference TRBV30 and TRBJ2-3, is SQTIHQWPATLVQPVGSPLSLECTVEGTSNPNLYWYRQAAGRGLQLLFYSVGIGQISSEVPQNLSASRPQDRQFILSSKKLLLSDSGFYLCAWDRLTDTQYFGPGTRLTVL.

The chain recombines TRBV15 with TRBJ2-3, with 10 bases fitting TRBD2. This CDR3 has 15 residues. Per the germline V gene, CDR1 is LNHNV and CDR2 is YYDKDF (reference sequence). With 5 bases clipped from V and 3 bases from J, the junction kept 5 bases outside the gene matches. The CDR3 loop is CATSGLSGGTDTQYF. Here the CDR3 DNA reads TGTGCCACCAGCGGACTTAGCGGGGGGACAGATACGCAGTATTTT.

This clonotype was observed a few times. The junction differs from germline at one of its ends, possibly a read error. The rearrangement uses TRBV7-6 and TRBJ1-5; TRBD1 is a possible D gene (5 bases). The CDR3 runs 14 residues. Germline CDR1 reads SGHVS; CDR2 reads FNYEAQ. CDR3 sequence (DNA): TGTGCCTGCAGCCCGGGGCCTAGCAATCAGCCCCAGCATTTT. Translated: CACSPGPSNQPQHF.

This clonotype has a handful of counts. The V call is TRBV7-9, the J call TRBJ1-3; D remains ambiguous. In germline, CDR1 is SEHNR, CDR2 FQNEAQ (reference sequence). This CDR3 has 16 residues. The ends were cut back, 2 bases at V and 0 bases at J, with 11 bases in the middle. The CDR3 bases are TGTGCCAGCAGCTTATTTGGGGAAATCTCTGGAAACACCATATATTTT. Its translation: CASSLFGEISGNTIYF.

To note about this clonotype: A junction end diverges from the germline sequence, so it may reflect a read error. This sequence joins TRBV2 and TRBJ1-3; TRBD1 matches at 12 bases. Per germline, CDR1 SNHLY and CDR2 FYNNEI. The CDR3 consists of 15 residues. In DNA form, the CDR3 reads TGTGCCAGCAGGGGACAGGGGGCGCCCGGAAACACCGTATATTTT. Amino acid sequence: CASRGQGAPGNTVYF.

This clonotype was counted ten times or more. The V and J genes are TRBV2 and TRBJ2-7; the D gene is possibly TRBD2 (6 bases). Germline V lookup: CDR1 SNHLY, CDR2 FYNNEI. With 1 base removed from V and 2 bases from J, the gap between germline ends came to 12 bases. The CDR3 covers 15 residues. CDR3 region: CASSEGWRETYEQYF. Here the CDR3 DNA reads TGTGCCAGCAGTGAAGGTTGGAGGGAAACCTACGAGCAGTACTTC.

Ten or more counts support this clonotype. The chain recombines TRBV18 with TRBJ2-2; possible D gene TRBD1, 5 bases. Germline-derived CDR1 and CDR2 are KGHSH and LQKENI. The CDR3 is 16 amino acids. The V gene lost 2 bases and the J gene lost 1 base, with 11 bases spanning the gap. The CDR3, as DNA: TGTGCCAGCTCACCATTCTCAGGGTTGAACACCGGGGAGCTGTTTTTT. Residues: CASSPFSGLNTGELFF.

The table lists this clonotype with a few counts. CDR3 in amino acids: CASSLARTGNQPQHF. CDR3 DNA: TGTGCCAGCAGCTTAGCCCGGACGGGCAATCAGCCCCAGCATTTT. The chain uses TRBV7-8 and TRBJ1-5; D unresolved. The CDR3 contains 15 residues. Trimming took off 0 bases at V and 2 bases at J, with 8 bases between the two ends. Per germline, CDR1 SGHVS and CDR2 FQNEAQ.

This clonotype came up many times. V and J are TRBV20-1 and TRBJ1-1; D uncertain. The CDR3 is made up of 14 amino acids. V lost 6 bases to trimming and J lost 1 base, with 15 bases between them. Germline V gene sequence: CDR1 DFQATT, CDR2 SNEGSKA (reference sequence). DNA for the CDR3: TGCAGTGCCGTTCGACCGGCGGGGAACACTGAAGCTTTCTTT. Its translation is CSAVRPAGNTEAFF.

The sample holds a few counts of this clonotype. The V and J genes are TRBV2 and TRBJ1-2, with a tentative D call TRBD1 (5 bases). Trimming stripped 6 bases from V and 0 bases from J, with 14 bases between. The CDR3 is 15 amino acids. Germline V lookup: CDR1 SNHLY, CDR2 FYNNEI. CDR3 sequence (DNA): TGTGCCAGCAGGCCCCGGGGCCCGTCTAACTATGGCTACACCTTC. Protein sequence: CASRPRGPSNYGYTF.

Comment on this clonotype: This clone may be a read error of a much larger clone one base away. This chain uses TRBV3-1 with TRBJ2-3; either TRBD1 or TRBD2 may fit D (7 bases each). The germline CDR1 and CDR2 sequences are LGHDT and YNNKEL (reference sequence). The CDR3 runs 15 residues. Trimming shortened V by 4 bases and J by 6 bases, and 17 bases separated the two germline ends. The CDR3 DNA reads as TGTGCCAGCAGCCTGGGCAGGGGGGGGCAGGATACGCAGTATTTT. It translates to CASSLGRGGQDTQYF.

At least ten counts were recorded for this clonotype. J is TRBJ2-5 and V is TRBV3-1, with 7 bases lining up with TRBD2. Germline loops: CDR1 LGHDT, CDR2 YNNKEL (reference sequence). This CDR3 region has 16 residues. J gave up 5 bases and V 1 base, and 10 bases lay outside the gene matches. CDR3 DNA sequence: TGTGCCAGCAGCCAAGTAGGCCGGCGGGGGATGGAGACCCAGTACTTC. Translated: CASSQVGRRGMETQYF.

The rearrangement joins TRBV10-3 to TRBJ2-3; 11 nucleotides line up with TRBD2. The germline V gene encodes CDR1 ENHRY and CDR2 SYGVKD. Germline trimming cut 3 bases from V and 0 bases from J; bases unmatched to any gene: 8. This CDR3 has 18 residues. CDR3 in amino acids: CAISDSRTSGSSTDTQYF. Written as DNA, the CDR3 is TGTGCCATCAGTGACTCCCGGACTAGCGGGTCTAGCACAGATACGCAGTATTTT.